This T cell receptor (beta chain) was sequenced in a study of cytomegalovirus exposure and HLA in healthy donors (dated by TCRdb to about 2017). Some background on the complete study: The 650 to 750 repertoires of the first cohort and the 120 or so validation repertoires were produced on the same platform, according to a later analysis. To predict cytomegalovirus infection status, the study combined high-throughput TCR immunosequencing, statistical association of individual TCRs with disease status, and machine learning. The study was designed to test whether signatures of past pathogen exposure could be identified by cataloging public T cell receptors. Along with the approximately 700-subject first cohort, a separate validation cohort of over 90 different subjects was used.

The donors were included in the validation cohort of over a hundred subjects, a group kept apart from the 666-subject first cohort. The germline V gene (reference sequence) yields SEHNR for CDR1 and FQNEAQ for CDR2. V and J lose 3 bases and 8 bases, and a span of 16 bases separates them. The CDR3, from cysteine to phenylalanine, totals 15 residues. Just the 45-base CDR3 DNA is kept, in frame starting at base 1. Library creation used the immunoSEQ multiplex PCR assay. As for how the authors treated the data: A statistical classification framework was developed to diagnose cytomegalovirus status using the catalog of TCR beta chain sequences. TCRdb stores this immuneACCESS table with in-frame sequences only. Part of the clones is absent; in the studies checked, under half of the shortfall reflects unresolved V genes, and no reason is known for the rest. V and J calls and clone size are those listed in that table; D and trimming were worked out from the DNA. The table for this sample lists hundreds of thousands of clones; around four fifths of them were counted only once. The ten largest make up about 6% of the sample.

The study at large found these results: The study listed 164 TCR beta chains as associated with cytomegalovirus. The validation cohort had no HLA typing available for a later analysis, so co-occurrence within that cohort was assessed over all 120 or so repertoires. It was suggested by the authors that the approach could potentially be generalized to other disease states and immunological phenotypes. A few of the identified cytomegalovirus-associated TCR beta chains were confirmed in vitro to be specific for cytomegalovirus antigens. The classifier was reported to diagnose cytomegalovirus status with high specificity and sensitivity in both the original cohort and the validation cohort. Most TCR sequences were seen in very few donors, while some public TCRs were found in many individuals. Subsequent analysis determined that TCRs grouped into clusters in the first cohort also showed a tendency toward co-occurrence across the roughly 130 validation repertoires, and 94% of cluster scores exceeded 0.

As regards this clone: No cognate antigen has been identified for it. The sample holds no much larger clone one base away, and base qualities are not on file.

Specimen: PBMCs. The chain links TRBV7-9 with TRBJ1-4, with the identity of the D gene unclear. The source is a woman younger than 30 in good health and CMV-seronegative. The CDR3 here reads CASSFTSVTLEKLFF. DNA sequence: TGTGCCAGCAGCTTTACTTCCGTAACCCTGGAAAAACTGTTTTTT.